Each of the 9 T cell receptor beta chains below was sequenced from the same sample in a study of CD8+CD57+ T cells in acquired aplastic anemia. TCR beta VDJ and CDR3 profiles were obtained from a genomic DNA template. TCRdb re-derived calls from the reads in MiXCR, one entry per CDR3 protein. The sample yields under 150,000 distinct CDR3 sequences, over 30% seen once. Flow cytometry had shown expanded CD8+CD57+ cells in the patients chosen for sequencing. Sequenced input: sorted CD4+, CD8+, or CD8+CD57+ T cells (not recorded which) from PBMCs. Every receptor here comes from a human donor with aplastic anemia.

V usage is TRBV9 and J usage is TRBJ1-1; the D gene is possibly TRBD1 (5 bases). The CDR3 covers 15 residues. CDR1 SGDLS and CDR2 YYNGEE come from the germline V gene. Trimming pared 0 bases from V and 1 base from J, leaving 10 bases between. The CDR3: CASSVGQISNTEAFF. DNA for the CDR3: TGTGCCAGCAGCGTAGGACAGATCTCGAACACTGAAGCTTTCTTT.

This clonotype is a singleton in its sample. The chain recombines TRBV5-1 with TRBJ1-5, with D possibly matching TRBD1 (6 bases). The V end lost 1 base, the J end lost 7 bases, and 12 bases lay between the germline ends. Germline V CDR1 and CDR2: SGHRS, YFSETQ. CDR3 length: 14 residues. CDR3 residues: CASSLKAGEQPQHF. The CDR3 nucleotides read TGCGCCAGCAGCTTGAAGGCAGGGGAACAGCCCCAGCATTTT.

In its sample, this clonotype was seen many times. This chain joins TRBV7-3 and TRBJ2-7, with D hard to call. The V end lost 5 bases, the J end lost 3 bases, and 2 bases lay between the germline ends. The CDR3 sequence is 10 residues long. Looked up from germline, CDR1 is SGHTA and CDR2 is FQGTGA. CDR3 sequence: CASSVYEQYV. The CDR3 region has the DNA TGTGCCAGCAGCGTCTACGAGCAGTACGTC.

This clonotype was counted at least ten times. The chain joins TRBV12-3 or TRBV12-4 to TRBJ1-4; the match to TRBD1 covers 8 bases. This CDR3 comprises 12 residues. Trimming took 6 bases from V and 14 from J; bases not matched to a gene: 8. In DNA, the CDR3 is TGTGCCAGCAGCCGCGGACAGGGAGTGCTGTTTTTT. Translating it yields CASSRGQGVLFF.

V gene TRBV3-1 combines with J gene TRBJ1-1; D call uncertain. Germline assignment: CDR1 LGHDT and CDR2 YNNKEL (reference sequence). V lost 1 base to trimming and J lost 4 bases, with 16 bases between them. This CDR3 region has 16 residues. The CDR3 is CASSQGRKRFGTEAFF. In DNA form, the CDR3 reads TGTGCCAGCAGCCAAGGTAGGAAAAGGTTTGGCACTGAAGCTTTCTTT.

The CDR3 region is CASSLALAGYEQYF. Written as DNA, the CDR3 is TGCGCCAGCAGCTTGGCACTAGCCGGCTACGAGCAGTACTTC. The chain joins TRBV5-1 to TRBJ2-7; possible D gene TRBD2, 6 bases. Trimming removed 0 bases at V and 3 bases at J, with 10 bases between. CDR3 size: 14 residues. CDR1 SGHRS and CDR2 YFSETQ come from the germline V gene.

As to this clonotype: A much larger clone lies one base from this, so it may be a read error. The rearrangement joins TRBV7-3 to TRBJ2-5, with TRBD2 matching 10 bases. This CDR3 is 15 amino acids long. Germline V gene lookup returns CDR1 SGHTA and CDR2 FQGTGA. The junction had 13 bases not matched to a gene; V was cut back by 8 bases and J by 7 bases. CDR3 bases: TGTGCCAGCCGTGGGGTAGCGGGGGGCTCTGGGACCCAGTACTTC. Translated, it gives CASRGVAGGSGTQYF. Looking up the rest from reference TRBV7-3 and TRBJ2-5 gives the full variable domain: GAGVSQTPSNKVTEKGKYVELRCDPISGHTALYWYRQSLGQGPEFLIYFQGTGAADDSGLPNDRFFAVRPEGSVSTLKIQRTERGDSAVYLCASRGVAGGSGTQYFGPGTRLLVL.

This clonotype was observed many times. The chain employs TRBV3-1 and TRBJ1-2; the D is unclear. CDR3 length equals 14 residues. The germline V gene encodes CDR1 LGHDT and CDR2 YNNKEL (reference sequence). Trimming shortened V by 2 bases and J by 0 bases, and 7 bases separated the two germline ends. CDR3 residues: CASSQWPANYGYTF. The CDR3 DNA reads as TGTGCCAGCAGCCAATGGCCGGCTAACTATGGCTACACCTTC.

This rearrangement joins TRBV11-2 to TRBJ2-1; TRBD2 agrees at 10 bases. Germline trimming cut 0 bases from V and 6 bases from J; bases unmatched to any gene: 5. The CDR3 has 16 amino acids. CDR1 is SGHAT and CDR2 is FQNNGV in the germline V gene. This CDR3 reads CASSLEASGGFNEQFF. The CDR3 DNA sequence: TGTGCCAGCAGCTTAGAGGCTAGCGGGGGCTTCAATGAGCAGTTCTTC.